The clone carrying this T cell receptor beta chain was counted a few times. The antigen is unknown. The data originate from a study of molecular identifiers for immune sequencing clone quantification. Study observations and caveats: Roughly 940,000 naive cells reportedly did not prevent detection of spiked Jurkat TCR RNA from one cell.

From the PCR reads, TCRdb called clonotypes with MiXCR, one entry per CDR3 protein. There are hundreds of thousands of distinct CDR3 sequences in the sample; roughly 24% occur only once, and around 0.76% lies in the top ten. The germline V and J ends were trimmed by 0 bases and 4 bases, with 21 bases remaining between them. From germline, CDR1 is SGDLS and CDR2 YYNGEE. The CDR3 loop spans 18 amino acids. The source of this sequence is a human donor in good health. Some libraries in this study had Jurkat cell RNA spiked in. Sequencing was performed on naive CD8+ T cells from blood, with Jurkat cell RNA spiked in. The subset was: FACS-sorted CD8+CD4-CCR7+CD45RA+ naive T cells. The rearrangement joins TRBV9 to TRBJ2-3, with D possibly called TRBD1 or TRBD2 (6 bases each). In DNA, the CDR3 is TGTGCCAGCAGCGTAGCCCCCAGGTCCCAGGAGGGGGCAGATACGCAGTATTTT. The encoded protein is CASSVAPRSQEGADTQYF.